This is a list of T cell receptor beta chains from one sample in a study of graft-versus-host responses after intestinal transplantation. The repertoire was sequenced with immunoSEQ multiplex PCR; TCRdb's copy has only in-frame clones and lacks some. Seen here are approximately 13,000 clones, under 45% observed once, and the top ten hold under 2.5%. The specimen was alloreactive CD8+ T cells from a mixed lymphocyte reaction culture, collected before intestinal transplant. The origin of the receptors is a human patient who received an intestinal transplant. CDR3s include the opening cysteine and the closing phenylalanine or tryptophan. Fields, in order: V gene, D gene, J gene, clone size, CDR3 protein, CDR3 DNA. The D gene is left open where the match is weak. Clone size is stated in some rows and not others, as once, few, many or a class when expanded.

>TRBV9|-|TRBJ1-1|-
CASSVEGRVNTEAFF
TGTGCCAGCAGCGTAGAAGGCCGGGTGAACACTGAAGCTTTCTTT
>TRBV19|-|TRBJ2-3|few
CASSIGLTRPSSTDTQYF
TGTGCCAGTAGTATCGGACTCACGAGGCCCTCTAGCACAGATACGCAGTATTTT
>TRBV7-9|-|TRBJ1-2|-
CASRPDGPDGYTF
TGTGCCAGCAGACCGGACGGTCCCGATGGCTACACCTTC
>TRBV6-5|TRBD2|TRBJ2-2|few
CATDPGLAGAGELFF
TGTGCCACTGACCCGGGACTAGCGGGGGCCGGGGAGCTGTTTTTT
>TRBV19|-|TRBJ2-1|-
CASNGESSYNEQFF
TGTGCCAGTAATGGTGAAAGCTCCTACAATGAGCAGTTCTTC
>TRBV27|TRBD1|TRBJ1-1|-
CASSSQTGGYTEAFF
TGTGCCAGCAGTTCCCAGACAGGGGGTTATACTGAAGCTTTCTTT
>TRBV27|-|TRBJ2-3|-
CASSPTTDTQYF
TGTGCCAGCAGCCCCACCACAGATACGCAGTATTTT
>TRBV11-2|-|TRBJ2-6|few
CASSSGGAGANVLTF
TGTGCCAGCAGCTCCGGAGGGGCAGGGGCCAACGTCCTGACTTTC
>TRBV11-2|TRBD1|TRBJ2-7|few
CASSLPGQEFYEQYF
TGTGCCAGCAGCTTACCTGGACAGGAATTCTACGAGCAGTACTTC
>TRBV7-9|-|TRBJ2-5|medium-sized
CASSPVETQYF
TGTGCCAGCAGCCCCGTCGAGACCCAGTACTTC
>TRBV7-9|-|TRBJ2-5|medium-sized
CASSLDEGGGQETQYF
TGTGCCAGCAGCCTCGACGAGGGGGGTGGCCAAGAGACCCAGTACTTC
>TRBV7-9|-|TRBJ2-2|-
CASSPRLGTGELFF
TGTGCCAGCAGCCCTAGGTTAGGCACCGGGGAGCTGTTTTTT
>TRBV2|TRBD1|TRBJ2-1|-
CAPRGGTGGNNEQFF
TGTGCTCCCCGCGGGGGGACAGGGGGAAACAATGAGCAGTTCTTC
>TRBV6-5|-|TRBJ2-5|few
CASSYLGVQETQYF
TGTGCCAGCAGTTACTTGGGGGTTCAAGAGACCCAGTACTTC
>TRBV7-6|-|TRBJ2-7|few
CASSLGGTYEQYF
TGTGCCAGCAGCTTGGGCGGAACCTACGAGCAGTACTTC
>TRBV4-1|-|TRBJ2-1|-
CASSLPWGSSSSYNEQFF
TGCGCCAGCAGCCTACCCTGGGGCAGCTCGAGCTCCTACAATGAGCAGTTCTTC
>TRBV19|-|TRBJ1-1|-
CASSIQQNTEAFF
TGTGCCAGTAGTATTCAACAGAACACTGAAGCTTTCTTT
>TRBV11-2|TRBD1|TRBJ2-2|-
CASSPWTGSYGELFF
TGTGCCAGCAGCCCCTGGACAGGGTCGTACGGGGAGCTGTTTTTT
>TRBV7-3|-|TRBJ1-2|few
CASSLADPDRFYGYTF
TGTGCCAGCAGCTTAGCCGACCCCGACAGATTCTATGGCTACACCTTC
>TRBV29-1|-|TRBJ1-2|few
CSVVRLRGYTF
TGCAGCGTCGTCAGACTTCGGGGCTACACCTTC
>TRBV12-5|-|TRBJ1-2|-
CASALGSGMGNYGYTF
TGTGCTAGTGCCTTAGGGTCGGGGATGGGAAACTATGGCTACACCTTC
>TRBV6-1|-|TRBJ2-7|-
CASSTRAGLAEQYF
TGTGCCAGCAGTACCCGGGCGGGGTTGGCCGAGCAGTACTTC
>TRBV6-8|-|TRBJ2-1|-
CASNRDQTYNEQFF
TGTGCCAGCAACCGGGACCAAACTTACAATGAGCAGTTCTTC
>TRBV27|-|TRBJ2-7|-
CASSFAISAGEQYF
TGTGCCAGCAGTTTCGCCATCTCGGCCGGGGAGCAGTACTTC
>TRBV11-2|-|TRBJ1-5|-
CASSSETDAGFEQPQHF
TGTGCCAGCAGCTCCGAGACCGACGCGGGGTTCGAACAGCCCCAGCATTTT
>TRBV27|-|TRBJ1-5|once
CASSLVQGFQPQHF
TGTGCCAGCAGTTTGGTACAGGGTTTTCAGCCCCAGCATTTT
>TRBV7-2|TRBD2|TRBJ2-3|few
CASSYTLWRGRLTQYF
TGTGCCAGCAGTTATACCCTCTGGCGGGGGAGGCTTACGCAGTATTTT
>TRBV7-9|TRBD1|TRBJ2-5|-
CASSRIGTEYQETQYF
TGTGCCAGCAGCCGAATCGGGACAGAGTACCAAGAGACCCAGTACTTC
>TRBV6-6|-|TRBJ2-7|-
CASSYSKQVAYEQYF
TGTGCCAGCAGTTACTCGAAGCAGGTTGCGTACGAGCAGTACTTC